This T cell receptor beta chain was identified during a study of OX40 agonist ivuxolimab in advanced cancers. Assay: immunoSEQ multiplex PCR; the TCRdb copy retains only in-frame clones and omits some. The sample has around 35,000 clones, roughly 79% seen once; the top ten hold approximately 1.3%. The V and J ends lost 4 bases and 0 bases respectively, with 9 bases between them. Germline V gene lookup returns CDR1 WNHNN and CDR2 SYGVQD (reference sequence). CDR3 length: 15 amino acids. At baseline, cycle 4 day 1, and cycle 7 day 1, blood was sampled. The sequence was collected from an adult with an advanced solid tumor such as melanoma, head and neck, liver or kidney cancer. Sequencing used CD4+ or CD8+ T cells sorted from blood, obtained in a trial of the OX40 agonist ivuxolimab. The chain employs TRBV10-1 and TRBJ2-2; the D is unclear. CDR3 protein: CASSGVGPNTGELFF. The CDR3 DNA reads as TGCGCCAGCAGTGGAGTAGGTCCGAACACCGGGGAGCTGTTTTTT.